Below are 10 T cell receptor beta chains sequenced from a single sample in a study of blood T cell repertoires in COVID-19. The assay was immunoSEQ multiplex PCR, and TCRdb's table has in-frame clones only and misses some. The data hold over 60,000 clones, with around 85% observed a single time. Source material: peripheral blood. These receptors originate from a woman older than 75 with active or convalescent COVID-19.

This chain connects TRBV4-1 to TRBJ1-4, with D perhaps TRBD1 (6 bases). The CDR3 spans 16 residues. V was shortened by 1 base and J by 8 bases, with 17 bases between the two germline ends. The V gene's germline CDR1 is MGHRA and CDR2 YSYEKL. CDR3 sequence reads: CASSQGDRGGGEKLFF. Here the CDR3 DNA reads TGCGCCAGCAGCCAAGGAGATAGAGGGGGGGGAGAAAAACTGTTTTTT.

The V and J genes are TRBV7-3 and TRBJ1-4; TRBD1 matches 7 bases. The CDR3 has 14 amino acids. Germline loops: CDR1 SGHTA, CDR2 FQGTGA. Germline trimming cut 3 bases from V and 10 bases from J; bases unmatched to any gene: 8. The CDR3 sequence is CASSFQGGDGKLFF. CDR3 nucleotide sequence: TGTGCCAGCAGCTTTCAAGGGGGCGATGGAAAACTGTTTTTT.

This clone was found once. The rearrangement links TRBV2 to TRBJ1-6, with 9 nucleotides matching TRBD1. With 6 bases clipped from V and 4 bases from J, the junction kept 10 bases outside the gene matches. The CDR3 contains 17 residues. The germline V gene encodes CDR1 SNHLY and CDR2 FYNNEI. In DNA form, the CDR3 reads TGTGCCAGCAGACCGGGACAGGGAGGGGAATATAATTCACCCCTCCACTTT. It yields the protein CASRPGQGGEYNSPLHF.

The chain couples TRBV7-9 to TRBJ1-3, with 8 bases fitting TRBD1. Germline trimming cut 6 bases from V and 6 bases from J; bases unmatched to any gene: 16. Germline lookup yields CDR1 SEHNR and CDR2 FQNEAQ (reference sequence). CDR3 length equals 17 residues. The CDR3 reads CASSTRDRMQLENTIYF. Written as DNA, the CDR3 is TGTGCCAGCAGTACCCGGGACAGGATGCAGTTGGAAAACACCATATATTTT.

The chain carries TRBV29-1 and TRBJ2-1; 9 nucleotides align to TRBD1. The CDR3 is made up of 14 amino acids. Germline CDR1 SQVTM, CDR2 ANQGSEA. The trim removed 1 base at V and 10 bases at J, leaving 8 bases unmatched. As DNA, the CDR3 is TGCAGCGTTGAAGGGAGGAGTGGGACAGGGGAGCAGTTCTTC. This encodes CSVEGRSGTGEQFF.

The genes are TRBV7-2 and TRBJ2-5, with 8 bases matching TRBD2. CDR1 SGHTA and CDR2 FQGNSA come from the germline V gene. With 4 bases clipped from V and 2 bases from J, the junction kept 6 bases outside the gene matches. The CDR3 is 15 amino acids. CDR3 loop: CASSSSGGKQETQYF. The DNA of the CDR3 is TGTGCCAGCAGCTCTTCGGGGGGGAAACAAGAGACCCAGTACTTC. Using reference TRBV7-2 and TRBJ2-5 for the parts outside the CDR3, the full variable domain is GAGVSQSPSNKVTEKGKDVELRCDPISGHTALYWYRQSLGQGLEFLIYFQGNSAPDKSGLPSDRFSAERTGGSVSTLTIQRTQQEDSAVYLCASSSSGGKQETQYFGPGTRLLVL.

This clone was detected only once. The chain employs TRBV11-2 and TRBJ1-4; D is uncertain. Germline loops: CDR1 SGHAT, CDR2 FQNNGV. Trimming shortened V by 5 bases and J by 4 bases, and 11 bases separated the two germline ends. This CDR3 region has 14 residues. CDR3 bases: TGTGCCAGCAGCAATGGGTACAGTAATGAAAAACTGTTTTTT. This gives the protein CASSNGYSNEKLFF.

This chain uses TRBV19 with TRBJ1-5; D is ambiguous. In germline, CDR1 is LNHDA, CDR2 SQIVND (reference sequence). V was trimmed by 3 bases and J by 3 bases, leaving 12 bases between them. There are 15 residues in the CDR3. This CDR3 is CASSISHTNNQPQHF. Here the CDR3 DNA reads TGTGCCAGTAGTATCTCTCACACGAACAATCAGCCCCAGCATTTT.

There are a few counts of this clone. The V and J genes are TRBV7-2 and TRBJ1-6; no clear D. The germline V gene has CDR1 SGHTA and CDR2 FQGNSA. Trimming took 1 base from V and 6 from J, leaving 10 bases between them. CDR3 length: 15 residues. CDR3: CASSLVGGINSPLHF. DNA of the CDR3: TGTGCCAGCAGCTTAGTGGGCGGGATTAATTCACCCCTCCACTTT.

The CDR3 loop is CASSFSGGTDTQYF. CDR3 in DNA: TGTGCCAGCAGCTTCTCGGGGGGTACAGATACGCAGTATTTT. This chain links TRBV5-5 with TRBJ2-3, with 7 bases fitting TRBD2. J was trimmed by 3 bases and V by 2 bases; bases with no gene match: 3. Germline loops: CDR1 SGHKS, CDR2 YYEKEE (reference sequence). CDR3 length equals 14 residues.